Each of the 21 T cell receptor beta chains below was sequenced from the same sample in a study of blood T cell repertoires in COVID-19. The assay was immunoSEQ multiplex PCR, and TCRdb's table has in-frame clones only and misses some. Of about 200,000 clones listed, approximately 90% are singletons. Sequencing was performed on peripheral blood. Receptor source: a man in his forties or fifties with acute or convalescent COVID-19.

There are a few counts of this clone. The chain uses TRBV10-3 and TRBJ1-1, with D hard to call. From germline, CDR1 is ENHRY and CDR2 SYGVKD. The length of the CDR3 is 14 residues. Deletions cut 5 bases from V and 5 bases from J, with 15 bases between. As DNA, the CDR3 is TGTGCCATCAGTAGAGCAGGCAGCACTACTGAAGCTTTCTTT. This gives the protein CAISRAGSTTEAFF.

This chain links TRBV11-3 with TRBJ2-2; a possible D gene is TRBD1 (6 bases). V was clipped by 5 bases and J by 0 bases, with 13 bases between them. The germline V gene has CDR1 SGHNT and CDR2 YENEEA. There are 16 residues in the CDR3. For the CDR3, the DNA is TGTGCCAGCAGCCCAGGGGAAGGTACGAACACCGGGGAGCTGTTTTTT. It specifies CASSPGEGTNTGELFF.

CDR3 in amino acids: CASSSRGLSYTF. The CDR3 DNA reads TGTGCCAGCAGCTCCAGGGGGCTCAGCTACACCTTC. The V call is TRBV11-2, the J call TRBJ1-2; the match to TRBD1 covers 8 bases. The trim removed 4 bases at V and 9 bases at J, leaving 4 bases unmatched. The CDR3 is 12 residues long. Germline CDR1 SGHAT, CDR2 FQNNGV.

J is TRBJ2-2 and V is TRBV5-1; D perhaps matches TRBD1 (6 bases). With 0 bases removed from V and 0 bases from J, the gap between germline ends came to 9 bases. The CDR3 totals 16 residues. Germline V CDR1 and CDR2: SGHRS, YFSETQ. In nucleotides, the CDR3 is TGCGCCAGCAGCTTGGTTTGGACAGCGAACACCGGGGAGCTGTTTTTT. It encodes CASSLVWTANTGELFF.

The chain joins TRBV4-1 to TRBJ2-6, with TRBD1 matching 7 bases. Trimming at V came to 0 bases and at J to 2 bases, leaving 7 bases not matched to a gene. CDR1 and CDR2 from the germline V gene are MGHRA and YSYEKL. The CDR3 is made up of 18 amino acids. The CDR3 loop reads CASSQDGRGMAGANVLTF. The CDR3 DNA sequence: TGCGCCAGCAGCCAAGATGGCAGGGGGATGGCTGGGGCCAACGTCCTGACTTTC.

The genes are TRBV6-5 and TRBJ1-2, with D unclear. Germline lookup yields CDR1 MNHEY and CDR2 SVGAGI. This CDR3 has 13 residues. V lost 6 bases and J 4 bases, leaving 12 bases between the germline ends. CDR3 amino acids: CASRIDRVYGYTF. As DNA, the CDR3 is TGTGCCAGCAGGATAGATAGAGTCTATGGCTACACCTTC.

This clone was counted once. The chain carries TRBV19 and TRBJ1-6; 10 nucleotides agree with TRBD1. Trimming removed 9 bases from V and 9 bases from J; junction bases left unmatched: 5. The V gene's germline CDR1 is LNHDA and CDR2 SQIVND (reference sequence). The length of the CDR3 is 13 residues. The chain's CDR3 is CASSGQGLSPLHF. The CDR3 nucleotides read TGTGCCAGCTCGGGACAGGGGCTTTCACCCCTCCACTTT. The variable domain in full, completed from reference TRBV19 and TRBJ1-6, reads DGGITQSPKYLFRKEGQNVTLSCEQNLNHDAMYWYRQDPGQGLRLIYYSQIVNDFQKGDIAEGYSVSREKKESFPLTVTSAQKNPTAFYLCASSGQGLSPLHFGNGTRLTVT.

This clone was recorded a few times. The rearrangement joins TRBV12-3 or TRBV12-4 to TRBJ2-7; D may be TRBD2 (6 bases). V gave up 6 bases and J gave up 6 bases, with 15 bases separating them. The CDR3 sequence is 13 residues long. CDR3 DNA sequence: TGTGCCAGCAGCCCGGCATGGAGGGGCGAGCAGTACTTC. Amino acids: CASSPAWRGEQYF.

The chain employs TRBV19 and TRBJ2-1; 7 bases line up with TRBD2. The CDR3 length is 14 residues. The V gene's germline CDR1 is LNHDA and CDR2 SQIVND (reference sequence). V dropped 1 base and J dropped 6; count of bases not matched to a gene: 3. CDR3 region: CASSIGSGANEQFF. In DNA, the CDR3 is TGTGCCAGTAGTATAGGAAGCGGGGCCAATGAGCAGTTCTTC.

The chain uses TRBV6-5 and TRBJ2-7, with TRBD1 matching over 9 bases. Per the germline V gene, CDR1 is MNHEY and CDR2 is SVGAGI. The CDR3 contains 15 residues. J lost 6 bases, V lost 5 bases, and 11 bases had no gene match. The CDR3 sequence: CASSLGDRARGEQYF. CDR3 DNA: TGTGCCAGCAGTCTAGGGGACAGGGCAAGAGGCGAGCAGTACTTC.

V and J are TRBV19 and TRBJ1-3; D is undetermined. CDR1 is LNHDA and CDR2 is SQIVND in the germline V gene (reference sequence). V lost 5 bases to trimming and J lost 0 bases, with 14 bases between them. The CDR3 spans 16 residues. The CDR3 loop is CASSSTPRGSGNTIYF. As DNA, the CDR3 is TGTGCCAGTAGTTCGACCCCTCGCGGCTCTGGAAACACCATATATTTT.

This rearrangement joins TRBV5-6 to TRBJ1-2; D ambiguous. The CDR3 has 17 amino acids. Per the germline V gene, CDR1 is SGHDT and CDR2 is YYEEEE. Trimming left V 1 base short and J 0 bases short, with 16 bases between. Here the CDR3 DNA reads TGTGCCAGCAGCTTGACCACCTCCAGGATTTCTAACTATGGCTACACCTTC. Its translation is CASSLTTSRISNYGYTF.

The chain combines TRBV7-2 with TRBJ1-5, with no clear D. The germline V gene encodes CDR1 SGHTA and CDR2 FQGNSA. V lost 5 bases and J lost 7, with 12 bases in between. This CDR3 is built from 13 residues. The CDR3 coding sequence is TGTGCCAGCAGCCTCCAGAAGAACCAGCCCCAGCATTTT. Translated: CASSLQKNQPQHF.

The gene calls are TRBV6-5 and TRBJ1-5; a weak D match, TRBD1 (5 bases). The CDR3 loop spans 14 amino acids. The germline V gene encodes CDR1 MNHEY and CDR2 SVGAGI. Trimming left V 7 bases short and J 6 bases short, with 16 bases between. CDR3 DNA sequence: TGTGCCAGCACCTTGGTTTCAGGGTTTCAGCCCCAGCATTTT. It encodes CASTLVSGFQPQHF.

For the CDR3, the DNA is TGTGCCACCAGTGATTTCCTCAGGGACACCTACGAGCAGTACTTC. Translating gives CATSDFLRDTYEQYF. The chain joins TRBV24-1 to TRBJ2-7; D is perhaps TRBD1 (6 bases). The V end was cut by 1 base, the J end by 2 bases, with 11 bases between. Per germline, CDR1 KGHDR and CDR2 SFDVKD. The CDR3 spans 15 residues.

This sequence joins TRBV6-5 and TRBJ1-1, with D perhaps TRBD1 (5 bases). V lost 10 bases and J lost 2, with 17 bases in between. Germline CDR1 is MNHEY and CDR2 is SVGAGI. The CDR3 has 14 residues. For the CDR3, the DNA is TGTGCCATTCGAGGACGGACACAAAACACTGAAGCTTTCTTT. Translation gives CAIRGRTQNTEAFF.

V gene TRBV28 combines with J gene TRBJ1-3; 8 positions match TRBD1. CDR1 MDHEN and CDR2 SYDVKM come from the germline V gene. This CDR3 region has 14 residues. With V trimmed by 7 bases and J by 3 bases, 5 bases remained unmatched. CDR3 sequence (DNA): TGTGCCAGCAAACCTGGGACAGGTGGAAACACCATATATTTT. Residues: CASKPGTGGNTIYF.

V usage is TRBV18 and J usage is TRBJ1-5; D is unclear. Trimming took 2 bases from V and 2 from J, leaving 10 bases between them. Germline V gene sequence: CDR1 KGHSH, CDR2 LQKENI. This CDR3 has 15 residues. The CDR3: CASSPTGLGNQPQHF. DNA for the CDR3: TGTGCCAGCTCACCAACGGGGTTGGGCAATCAGCCCCAGCATTTT.

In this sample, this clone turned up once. CDR3 amino acids: CATSEGHTQYF. For the CDR3, the DNA is TGTGCCACCAGTGAGGGGCATACGCAGTATTTT. The J gene is TRBJ2-3, the V gene TRBV24-1, with D possibly being TRBD1 (5 bases). Germline CDR1 reads KGHDR; CDR2 reads SFDVKD. Trimming pared 4 bases from V and 7 bases from J, leaving 5 bases between. CDR3 size: 11 residues.

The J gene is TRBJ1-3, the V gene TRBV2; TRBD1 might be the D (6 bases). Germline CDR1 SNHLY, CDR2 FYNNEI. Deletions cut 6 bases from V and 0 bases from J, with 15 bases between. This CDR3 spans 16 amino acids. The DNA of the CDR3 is TGTGCCAGCAGCGTCTACAGGGCCGGCTCTGGAAACACCATATATTTT. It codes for CASSVYRAGSGNTIYF. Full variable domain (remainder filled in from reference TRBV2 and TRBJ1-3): EPEVTQTPSHQVTQMGQEVILRCVPISNHLYFYWYRQILGQKVEFLVSFYNNEISEKSEIFDDQFSVERPDGSNFTLKIRSTKLEDSAMYFCASSVYRAGSGNTIYFGEGSWLTVV.

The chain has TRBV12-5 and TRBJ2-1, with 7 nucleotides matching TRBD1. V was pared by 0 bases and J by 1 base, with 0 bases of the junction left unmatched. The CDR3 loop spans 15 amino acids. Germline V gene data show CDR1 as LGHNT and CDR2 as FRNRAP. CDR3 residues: CASGLVQGSYNEQFF. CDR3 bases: TGTGCTAGTGGTTTGGTACAGGGGTCCTACAATGAGCAGTTCTTC.